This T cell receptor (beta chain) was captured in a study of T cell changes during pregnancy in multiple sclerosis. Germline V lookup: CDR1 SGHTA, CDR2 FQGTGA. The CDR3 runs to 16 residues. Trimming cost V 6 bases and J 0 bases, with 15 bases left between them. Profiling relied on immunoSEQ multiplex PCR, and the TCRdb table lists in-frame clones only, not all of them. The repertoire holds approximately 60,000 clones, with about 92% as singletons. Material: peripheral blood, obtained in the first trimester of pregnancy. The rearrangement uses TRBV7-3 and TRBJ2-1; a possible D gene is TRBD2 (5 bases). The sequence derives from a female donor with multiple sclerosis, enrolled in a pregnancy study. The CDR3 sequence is CASSIKGLLSYNEQFF. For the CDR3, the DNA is TGTGCCAGCAGTATCAAAGGACTCCTCTCCTACAATGAGCAGTTCTTC.